These 8 T cell receptor beta chains were sequenced from one sample in a study of regulatory T cells in long-lasting Graves disease. Assembly of TCR beta libraries relied on iRepertoire HTBI primers together with Arm-PCR of CDR3 regions. TCRdb fed the multiplex PCR reads into MiXCR, producing one record per CDR3 protein. The sample has around 250,000 distinct CDR3 sequences, 15% to 20% seen once; the top ten hold less than 15%. Regarding time point: newly diagnosed GD, antithyroid drugs for less than 3 months. PBMC RNA served as the TCR library source. These data also featured in a second study, about T cells in Graves' hyperthyroidism and ophthalmopathy.

Sequenced here: peripheral blood mononuclear cells (PBMCs), sampled at new diagnosis, from a patient treated with antithyroid drugs. Source of these receptors: a woman aged 25 to 39 with Graves disease.

The genes are TRBV19 and TRBJ2-3; D gene uncertain. CDR1 and CDR2 (germline): LNHDA, SQIVND (reference sequence). Trimming shortened V by 3 bases and J by 1 base, and 11 bases separated the two germline ends. The CDR3 has 15 amino acids. CDR3 loop: CASSMAAWGTDTQYF. The CDR3 coding sequence is TGTGCCAGTAGTATGGCAGCTTGGGGCACAGATACGCAGTATTTT.

This clonotype was picked up many times. The V and J genes are TRBV6-1 and TRBJ2-2, with D perhaps assigned TRBD1 or TRBD2 (5 bases each). The V gene's germline CDR1 is MNHNS and CDR2 SASEGT. The V end lost 5 bases, the J end lost 0 bases, and 13 bases lay between the germline ends. This CDR3 contains 16 residues. This CDR3 is CASSPWGTTNTGELFF. The CDR3 DNA reads TGTGCCAGCAGTCCCTGGGGGACGACGAACACCGGGGAGCTGTTTTTT.

The sample holds a few counts of this clonotype. This may arise from a read error, as a much more abundant clone is one base away. The gene calls are TRBV24-1 and TRBJ2-1; the match to TRBD2 covers 12 bases. The CDR3 is 16 amino acids. Germline assignment: CDR1 KGHDR and CDR2 SFDVKD. This CDR3 is CATNDSSGGADNEQFF. As DNA, the CDR3 is TGTGCCACCAATGATTCTAGCGGGGGGGCAGACAATGAGCAGTTCTTC.

At least ten counts were recorded for this clonotype. V is TRBV7-2 and J is TRBJ2-1, with TRBD2 identical over 9 bases. The CDR3 sequence is 17 residues long. Germline CDR1 SGHTA, CDR2 FQGNSA. V dropped 1 base and J dropped 4; count of bases not matched to a gene: 8. CDR3 in amino acids: CASSLGARRGGYNEQFF. The CDR3 region has the DNA TGTGCCAGCAGCTTAGGGGCCCGGCGGGGGGGGTACAATGAGCAGTTCTTC. The whole variable domain, filled in from reference TRBV7-2 and TRBJ2-1, reads GAGVSQSPSNKVTEKGKDVELRCDPISGHTALYWYRQSLGQGLEFLIYFQGNSAPDKSGLPSDRFSAERTGGSVSTLTIQRTQQEDSAVYLCASSLGARRGGYNEQFFGPGTRLTVL.

This clonotype was counted a few times. The chain links TRBV4-2 to TRBJ1-6; D possibly corresponds to TRBD1 (5 bases). V shed 4 bases and J shed 0 bases, with 16 bases lying between them. From germline, CDR1 is LGHNA and CDR2 YNFKEQ. This CDR3 has 18 amino acids. CDR3 in amino acids: CASSPVRGSSSYNSPLHF. The CDR3 coding sequence is TGTGCCAGCAGCCCCGTCCGGGGGTCGAGCTCCTATAATTCACCCCTCCACTTT.

Note on this clonotype: This may be a read error, as it is one base from a much larger clone. The chain employs TRBV7-3 and TRBJ2-5, with 16 bases identical to TRBD2. The CDR3 runs 15 residues. Germline values: CDR1 SGHTA, CDR2 FQGTGA. CDR3 coding DNA: TGTGCCAGCAGCTTGGGGACTAGCGGGGGGGAGATCCAGTACTTC. Its protein is CASSLGTSGGEIQYF.

This clonotype was counted only a few times. As DNA, the CDR3 is TGCAGTGCTAGTTCCCGGGTCCTGGTTTGGACGCAGTATTTT. It encodes CSASSRVLVWTQYF. The chain combines TRBV20-1 with TRBJ2-3, with unresolved D. V was shortened by 3 bases and J by 9 bases, with 19 bases between the two germline ends. This CDR3 is 14 amino acids long. Germline V gene lookup returns CDR1 DFQATT and CDR2 SNEGSKA (reference sequence).

The genes are TRBV27 and TRBJ1-1; TRBD1 matches at 8 bases. Trimming at V came to 6 bases and at J to 0 bases, leaving 6 bases not matched to a gene. The CDR3 is 15 residues long. Germline CDR1 and CDR2: MNHEY and SMNVEV (reference sequence). The CDR3 loop reads CASSYGTGLNTEAFF. The CDR3 DNA follows: TGTGCCAGCAGCTACGGGACAGGATTGAACACTGAAGCTTTCTTT.